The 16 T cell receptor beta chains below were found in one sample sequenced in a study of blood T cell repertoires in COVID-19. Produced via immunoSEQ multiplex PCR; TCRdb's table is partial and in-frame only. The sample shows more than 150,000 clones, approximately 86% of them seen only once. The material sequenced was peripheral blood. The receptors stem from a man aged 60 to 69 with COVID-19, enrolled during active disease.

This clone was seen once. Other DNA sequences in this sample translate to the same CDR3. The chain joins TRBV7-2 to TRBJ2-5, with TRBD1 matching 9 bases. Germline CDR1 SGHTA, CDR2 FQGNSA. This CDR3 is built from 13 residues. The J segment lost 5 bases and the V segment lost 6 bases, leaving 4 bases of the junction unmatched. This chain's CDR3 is CASSRGQGETQYF. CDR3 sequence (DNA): TGTGCCAGCAGTAGAGGACAGGGGGAGACCCAGTACTTC.

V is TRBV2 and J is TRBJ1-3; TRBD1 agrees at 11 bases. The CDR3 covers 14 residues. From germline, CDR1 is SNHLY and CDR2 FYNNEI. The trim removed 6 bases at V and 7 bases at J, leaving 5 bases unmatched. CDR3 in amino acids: CASRLGQGGNTIYF. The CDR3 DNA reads TGTGCCAGCAGATTGGGACAGGGGGGCAACACCATATATTTT.

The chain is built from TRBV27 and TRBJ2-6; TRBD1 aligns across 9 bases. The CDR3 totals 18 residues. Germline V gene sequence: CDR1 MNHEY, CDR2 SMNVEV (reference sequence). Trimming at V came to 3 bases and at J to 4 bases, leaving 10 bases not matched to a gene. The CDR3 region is CASSFLQGASLGANVLTF. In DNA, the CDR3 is TGTGCCAGCAGTTTTCTACAGGGGGCGTCGCTAGGGGCCAACGTCCTGACTTTC.

CDR3 DNA sequence: TGTGCCAGTAAGCTAGGGGCAGGGACCTACAATGAGCAGTTCTTC. Translation gives CASKLGAGTYNEQFF. The V call is TRBV19, the J call TRBJ2-1; D might be TRBD1 (5 bases). Germline V CDR1 and CDR2: LNHDA, SQIVND (reference sequence). Trimming took off 7 bases at V and 2 bases at J, with 15 bases between the two ends. This CDR3 contains 15 residues.

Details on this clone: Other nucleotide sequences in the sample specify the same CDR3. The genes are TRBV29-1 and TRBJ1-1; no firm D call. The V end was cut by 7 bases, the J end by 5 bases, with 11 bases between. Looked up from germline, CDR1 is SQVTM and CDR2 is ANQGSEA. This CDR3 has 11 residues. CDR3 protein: CSARTGTEAFF. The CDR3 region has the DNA TGCAGCGCACGTACGGGGACTGAAGCTTTCTTT.

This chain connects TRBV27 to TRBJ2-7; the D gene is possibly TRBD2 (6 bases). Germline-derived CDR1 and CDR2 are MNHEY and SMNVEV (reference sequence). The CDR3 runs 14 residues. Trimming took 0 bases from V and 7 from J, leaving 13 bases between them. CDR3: CASSLSTSGGEQYF. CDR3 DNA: TGTGCCAGCAGTTTATCCACCAGTGGGGGGGAGCAGTACTTC.

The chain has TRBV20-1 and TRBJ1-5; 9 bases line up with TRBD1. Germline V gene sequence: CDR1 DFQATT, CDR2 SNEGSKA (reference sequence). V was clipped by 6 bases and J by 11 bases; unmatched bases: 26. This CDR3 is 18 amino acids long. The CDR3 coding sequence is TGCAGTGCAAGTAGCGTCCGGGACAGGGCCCTACAACCATGGTCCCAGCATTTT. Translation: CSASSVRDRALQPWSQHF.

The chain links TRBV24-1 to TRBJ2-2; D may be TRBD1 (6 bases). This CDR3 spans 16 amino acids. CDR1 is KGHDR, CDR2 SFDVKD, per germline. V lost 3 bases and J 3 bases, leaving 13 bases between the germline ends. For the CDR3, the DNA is TGTGCCACCAGTGATCCCAGGGGTCATGACACCGGGGAGCTGTTTTTT. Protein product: CATSDPRGHDTGELFF.

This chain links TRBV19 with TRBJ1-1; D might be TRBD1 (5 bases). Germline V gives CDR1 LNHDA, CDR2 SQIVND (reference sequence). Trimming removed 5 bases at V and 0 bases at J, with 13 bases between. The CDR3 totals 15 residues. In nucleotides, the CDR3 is TGTGCCAGTAGTGATTGGACACGGATGAACACTGAAGCTTTCTTT. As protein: CASSDWTRMNTEAFF.

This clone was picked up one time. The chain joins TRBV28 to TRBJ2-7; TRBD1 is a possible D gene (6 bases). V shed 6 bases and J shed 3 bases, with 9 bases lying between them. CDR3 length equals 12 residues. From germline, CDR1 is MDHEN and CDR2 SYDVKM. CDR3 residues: CASSLQGYEQYF. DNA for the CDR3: TGTGCCAGCAGCCTACAGGGCTACGAGCAGTACTTC.

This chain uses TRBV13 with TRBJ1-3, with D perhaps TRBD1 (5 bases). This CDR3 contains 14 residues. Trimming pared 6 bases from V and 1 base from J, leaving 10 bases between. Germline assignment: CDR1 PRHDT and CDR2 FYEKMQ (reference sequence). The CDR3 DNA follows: TGTGCCAGCAGGAATCAGGGTTCTGGAAACACCATATATTTT. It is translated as CASRNQGSGNTIYF.

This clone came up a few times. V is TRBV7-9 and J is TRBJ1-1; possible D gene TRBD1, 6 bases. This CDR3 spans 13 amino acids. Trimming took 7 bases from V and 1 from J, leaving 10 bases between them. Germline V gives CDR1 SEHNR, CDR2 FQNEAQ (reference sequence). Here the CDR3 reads CASNGQTNTEAFF. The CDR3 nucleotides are TGTGCCAGCAACGGACAGACGAACACTGAAGCTTTCTTT.

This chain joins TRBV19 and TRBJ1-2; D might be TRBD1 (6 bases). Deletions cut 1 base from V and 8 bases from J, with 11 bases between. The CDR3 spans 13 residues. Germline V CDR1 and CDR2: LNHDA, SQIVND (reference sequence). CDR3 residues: CASSIARGYGYTF. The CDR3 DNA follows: TGTGCCAGTAGTATAGCCAGGGGCTACGGCTACACCTTC.

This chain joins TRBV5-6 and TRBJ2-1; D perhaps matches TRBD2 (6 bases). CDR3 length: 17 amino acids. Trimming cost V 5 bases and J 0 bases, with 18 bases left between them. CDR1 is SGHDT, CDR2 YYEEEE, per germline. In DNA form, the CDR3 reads TGTGCCAGCAGTTCGACGGGACTCCCAAGCTCCTACAATGAGCAGTTCTTC. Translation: CASSSTGLPSSYNEQFF.

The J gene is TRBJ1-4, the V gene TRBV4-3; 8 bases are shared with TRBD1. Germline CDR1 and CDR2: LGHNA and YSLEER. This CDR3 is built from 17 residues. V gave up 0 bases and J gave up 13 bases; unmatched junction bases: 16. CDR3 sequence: CASSQDFWDRSLKILFF. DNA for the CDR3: TGCGCCAGCAGCCAAGACTTCTGGGACAGGAGCCTGAAAATACTGTTTTTT.

Written as DNA, the CDR3 is TGTGCCAGCAGTTATCTACAGGGGACCGGGGAGCTGTTTTTT. Encoded protein: CASSYLQGTGELFF. The V and J genes are TRBV6-6 and TRBJ2-2; 7 bases agree with TRBD1. J lost 5 bases, V lost 3 bases, and 3 bases had no gene match. CDR1 MNHNY and CDR2 SVGAGI come from the germline V gene (reference sequence). CDR3 length: 14 amino acids.